The 9 T cell receptor beta chains given below trace back to one sample, sequenced in a study of blood T cells in healthy people across ages. Sample-barcoded 5' priming and a J-beta primer mix drove a second PCR of roughly 6 to 12 cycles. MiXCR, run by TCRdb on the 5' RACE reads, gives a single entry per CDR3 protein. Of about 640,000 distinct CDR3 sequences in the sample, under 65% were seen once. Material: blood. The receptor source for this set is a man aged 55 to 70 in good health.

V gene TRBV2 combines with J gene TRBJ2-7; D gene unclear. V was shortened by 4 bases and J by 6 bases, with 10 bases between the two germline ends. This CDR3 has 12 residues. CDR1 and CDR2 (germline): SNHLY, FYNNEI. The CDR3 DNA reads TGTGCCAGCAGTGTTGGACCCGCCGAGCAGTACTTC. It specifies CASSVGPAEQYF.

The genes are TRBV20-1 and TRBJ2-7; TRBD2 is a possible D gene (5 bases). With the DNA end fitting TRBJ2-4 better, the J assignment may be wrong. The CDR3 totals 15 residues. From germline, CDR1 is DFQATT and CDR2 SNEGSKA (reference sequence). The CDR3 sequence: CSALELSGLENIQYF. The CDR3 bases are TGCAGTGCTTTAGAGCTCTCGGGGTTGGAAAACATTCAGTACTTC.

This clonotype was seen a few times. The rearrangement uses TRBV2 and TRBJ1-2, with 9 bases matching TRBD1. Trimming took 5 bases from V and 7 from J; bases not matched to a gene: 5. Looked up from germline, CDR1 is SNHLY and CDR2 is FYNNEI. The CDR3 spans 13 residues. The CDR3 DNA follows: TGTGCCAGCAGTCCCCGGGACAGGGCTGGCTACACCTTC. Translating gives CASSPRDRAGYTF.

The chain employs TRBV6-1 and TRBJ2-1, with 7 bases matching TRBD2. The germline gives CDR1 MNHNS, CDR2 SASEGT. The CDR3 totals 13 residues. The trim removed 11 bases at V and 5 bases at J, leaving 9 bases unmatched. The DNA for the CDR3 is TGTGCCGGGCAACGGGGGGAGGACAATGAGCAGTTCTTC. The encoded protein is CAGQRGEDNEQFF.

V is TRBV27 and J is TRBJ1-2; D possibly corresponds to TRBD1 (5 bases). In germline, CDR1 is MNHEY, CDR2 SMNVEV (reference sequence). This CDR3 is built from 19 residues. Trimming pared 5 bases from V and 3 bases from J, leaving 28 bases between. CDR3 amino acids: CASSHNVQGLRLNDYGYTF. CDR3 nucleotides: TGTGCCAGCAGTCACAATGTCCAGGGTCTTAGGTTGAATGACTATGGCTACACCTTC.

This sequence joins TRBV11-3 and TRBJ2-2; 8 bases line up with TRBD2. CDR1 and CDR2 from the germline V gene are SGHNT and YENEEA. CDR3 length equals 15 residues. The junction had 2 bases not matched to a gene; V was cut back by 0 bases and J by 5 bases. In DNA form, the CDR3 reads TGTGCCAGCAGCTTAGACGGGACTAGAACCGGGGAGCTGTTTTTT. Its translation is CASSLDGTRTGELFF.

The V call is TRBV20-1, the J call TRBJ2-4; the D gene could be TRBD1 or TRBD2 (5 bases each). The CDR3 contains 16 residues. The V gene lost 3 bases and the J gene lost 0 bases, with 15 bases spanning the gap. Germline-derived CDR1 and CDR2 are DFQATT and SNEGSKA (reference sequence). CDR3 DNA: TGCAGTGCTAGTCCTCCGGGACGCCTAGCCAAAAACATTCAGTACTTC. This codes for CSASPPGRLAKNIQYF.

The chain recombines TRBV29-1 with TRBJ2-1; 9 nucleotides match TRBD1. This CDR3 region has 14 residues. V lost 4 bases and J lost 3; bases outside the gene matches: 4. Germline CDR1 is SQVTM and CDR2 is ANQGSEA. CDR3 amino acids: CSVVGTGNYNEQFF. The CDR3 region has the DNA TGCAGCGTTGTGGGGACAGGGAACTACAATGAGCAGTTCTTC.

This clonotype has only a few counts. The chain joins TRBV3-1 to TRBJ1-2; D is uncertain. The CDR3 is made up of 12 amino acids. Per the germline V gene, CDR1 is LGHDT and CDR2 is YNNKEL (reference sequence). Between the trimmed V and J ends, which lost 4 bases and 7 bases, there was a span of 10 bases. The CDR3 protein is CASSPGFRGYTF. The CDR3 nucleotides read TGTGCCAGCAGCCCCGGGTTTCGTGGCTACACCTTC.